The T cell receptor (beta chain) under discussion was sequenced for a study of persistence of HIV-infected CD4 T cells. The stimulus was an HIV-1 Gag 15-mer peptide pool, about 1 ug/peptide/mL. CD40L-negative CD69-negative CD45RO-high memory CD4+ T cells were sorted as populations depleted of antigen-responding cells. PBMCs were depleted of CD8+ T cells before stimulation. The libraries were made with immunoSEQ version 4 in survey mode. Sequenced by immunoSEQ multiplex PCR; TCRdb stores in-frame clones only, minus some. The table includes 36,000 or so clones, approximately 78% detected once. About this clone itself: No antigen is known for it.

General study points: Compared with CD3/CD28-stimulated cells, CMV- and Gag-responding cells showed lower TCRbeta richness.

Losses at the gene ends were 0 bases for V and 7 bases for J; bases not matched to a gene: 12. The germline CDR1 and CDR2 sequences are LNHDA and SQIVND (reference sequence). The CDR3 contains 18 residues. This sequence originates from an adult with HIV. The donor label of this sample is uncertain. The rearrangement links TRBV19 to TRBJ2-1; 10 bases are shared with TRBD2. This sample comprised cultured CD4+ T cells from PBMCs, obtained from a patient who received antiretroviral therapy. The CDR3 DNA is TGTGCCAGTAGTATAGAGGCCGCCAGCGGGGGGGCGGGGAATGAGCAGTTCTTC. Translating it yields CASSIEAASGGAGNEQFF.